One and the same sample provided the 17 T cell receptor beta chains below, sequenced in a study of cytomegalovirus exposure and HLA in healthy donors. The PCR used 60 Vbeta and 13 Jbeta primers. Repertoires were generated with immunoSEQ multiplex PCR, while TCRdb's copy carries only in-frame clones and drops some. The data hold approximately 270,000 clones, with 80% observed a single time. Sequenced input: PBMCs. The receptors stem from a girl aged 2 to 9 in good health and CMV-seronegative.

The chain combines TRBV7-8 with TRBJ2-7; 7 bases line up with TRBD1. In germline, CDR1 is SGHVS, CDR2 FQNEAQ. Germline trimming cut 2 bases from V and 3 bases from J; bases unmatched to any gene: 7. This CDR3 contains 15 residues. CDR3 sequence (DNA): TGTGCCAGCAGCTTAATTCGCAGGGGGATCTACGAGCAGTACTTC. Translation: CASSLIRRGIYEQYF.

In DNA form, the CDR3 reads TGTGCCAGCATGGGGGCGGGAGGGCCCTACGAGCAGTACTTC. Protein sequence: CASMGAGGPYEQYF. V gene TRBV7-9 combines with J gene TRBJ2-7, with 9 bases fitting TRBD2. CDR3 length: 14 residues. V lost 7 bases to trimming and J lost 2 bases; unmatched junction nucleotides: 6. In germline, CDR1 is SEHNR, CDR2 FQNEAQ (reference sequence).

The rearrangement uses TRBV9 and TRBJ2-7; 9 nucleotides line up with TRBD1. Trimming at V came to 0 bases and at J to 2 bases, leaving 6 bases not matched to a gene. This CDR3 comprises 16 residues. The V gene's germline CDR1 is SGDLS and CDR2 YYNGEE. In DNA form, the CDR3 reads TGTGCCAGCAGCGTAGGATGGGACAGGGTGGCCTACGAGCAGTACTTC. This encodes CASSVGWDRVAYEQYF.

This clone was detected only a few times. V gene TRBV27 combines with J gene TRBJ1-2, with no clear D. V shed 7 bases and J shed 0 bases, with 15 bases lying between them. The CDR3 consists of 15 residues. Germline V gives CDR1 MNHEY, CDR2 SMNVEV (reference sequence). The DNA of the CDR3 is TGTGCCAGCACCCCCCGTGGGCCCGCTAACTATGGCTACACCTTC. This sequence encodes CASTPRGPANYGYTF.

In this sample, this clone turned up a few times. The V gene is TRBV5-1, the J gene TRBJ1-4; D is unclear. Germline CDR1 reads SGHRS; CDR2 reads YFSETQ. The length of the CDR3 is 14 residues. V was shortened by 7 bases and J by 3 bases, with 13 bases between the two germline ends. The CDR3, as DNA: TGCGCCAGCCGAGCGGACCCTCCTAATGAAAAACTGTTTTTT. As protein: CASRADPPNEKLFF.

This chain links TRBV5-8 with TRBJ1-1, with D unclear. The germline V gene encodes CDR1 SGHTS and CDR2 YDEGEE. The CDR3 consists of 14 residues. V lost 0 bases and J 1 base, leaving 7 bases between the germline ends. CDR3 amino acids: CASSLVQPNTEAFF. The CDR3 bases are TGTGCCAGCAGCTTGGTACAGCCGAACACTGAAGCTTTCTTT.

V is TRBV7-2 and J is TRBJ2-3, with D unclear. V lost 5 bases to trimming and J lost 2 bases, with 11 bases between them. Germline-derived CDR1 and CDR2 are SGHTA and FQGNSA. This CDR3 has 14 amino acids. The CDR3 loop is CASSPPGLTDTQYF. CDR3 bases: TGTGCCAGCAGCCCCCCAGGCCTCACAGATACGCAGTATTTT.

This chain links TRBV2 with TRBJ2-7; 10 bases fit TRBD1. CDR1 and CDR2 (germline): SNHLY, FYNNEI. J was trimmed by 2 bases and V by 6 bases; bases with no gene match: 7. The CDR3 is 15 amino acids. CDR3 DNA sequence: TGTGCCAGCAGCCCGGGACAGGGGTTCCCCTACGAGCAGTACTTC. Its protein is CASSPGQGFPYEQYF.

The rearrangement joins TRBV30 to TRBJ1-5, with 7 positions matching TRBD1. The CDR3 contains 14 residues. Germline CDR1 and CDR2: GTSNPN and SVGIG (reference sequence). V gave up 5 bases and J gave up 4 bases; unmatched junction bases: 8. The CDR3 loop reads CAWGPGQTNQPQHF. The CDR3 DNA reads as TGTGCCTGGGGACCGGGACAGACTAATCAGCCCCAGCATTTT.

The chain joins TRBV29-1 to TRBJ2-7; 7 nucleotides agree with TRBD1. The germline V gene has CDR1 SQVTM and CDR2 ANQGSEA. The CDR3 runs to 13 residues. The junction had 9 bases not matched to a gene; V was cut back by 4 bases and J by 6 bases. Here the CDR3 reads CSVALTGTGEQYF. The CDR3 nucleotides are TGCAGCGTTGCTTTGACAGGGACGGGCGAGCAGTACTTC.

This sequence joins TRBV28 and TRBJ2-7; 9 positions match TRBD2. The CDR3 is 12 amino acids. V was clipped by 5 bases and J by 13 bases; unmatched bases: 9. CDR1 MDHEN and CDR2 SYDVKM come from the germline V gene. The CDR3, as DNA: TGTGCCAGCAGTCCCCCGGCGGGAGGGGAATACTTC. It specifies CASSPPAGGEYF.

The chain couples TRBV27 to TRBJ2-3; 10 positions match TRBD2. The V segment lost 1 base and the J segment 4 bases; nucleotides outside the gene matches: 5. There are 16 residues in the CDR3. The germline gives CDR1 MNHEY, CDR2 SMNVEV (reference sequence). As DNA, the CDR3 is TGTGCCAGCAGTTTATATCCGAGCGGGGGGGCAGATACGCAGTATTTT. Translated: CASSLYPSGGADTQYF.

This chain links TRBV6-6 with TRBJ2-4; 7 bases fit TRBD2. V lost 5 bases to trimming and J lost 0 bases; unmatched junction nucleotides: 7. Looked up from germline, CDR1 is MNHNY and CDR2 is SVGAGI (reference sequence). This CDR3 has 16 residues. In DNA, the CDR3 is TGTGCCAGCAGTCACAGCGGGGACCTAGCCAAAAACATTCAGTACTTC. Residues: CASSHSGDLAKNIQYF.

This clone came up a few times. V gene TRBV6-5 combines with J gene TRBJ2-7; perhaps TRBD1 as D (6 bases). Looked up from germline, CDR1 is MNHEY and CDR2 is SVGAGI. Trimming removed 6 bases at V and 4 bases at J, with 16 bases between. This CDR3 is built from 14 residues. CDR3 bases: TGTGCCAGCAGGAAAGACAGGAACTTTTACGAGCAGTACTTC. Translating it yields CASRKDRNFYEQYF.

This chain joins TRBV18 and TRBJ2-3; D is possibly TRBD2 (5 bases). Trimming removed 6 bases from V and 8 bases from J, with 24 bases in between. The CDR3 runs 16 residues. CDR1 is KGHSH, CDR2 LQKENI, per germline. The CDR3 region is CASSFNSPTRLPTQYF. As DNA, the CDR3 is TGTGCCAGCTCCTTTAACAGTCCCACTAGACTCCCTACGCAGTATTTT.

This chain joins TRBV7-3 and TRBJ2-1, with TRBD1 identical over 8 bases. After removal of 5 bases from V and 9 bases from J, the junction contained 3 bases not matched to a gene. The length of the CDR3 is 12 residues. Germline V gives CDR1 SGHTA, CDR2 FQGTGA. This CDR3 is CASSPQGGEQFF. In DNA, the CDR3 is TGTGCCAGCAGCCCACAGGGGGGTGAGCAGTTCTTC.

The V call is TRBV6-5, the J call TRBJ1-3, with unresolved D. This CDR3 region has 12 residues. Trimming left V 4 bases short and J 3 bases short, with 4 bases between. Looked up from germline, CDR1 is MNHEY and CDR2 is SVGAGI. CDR3 nucleotides: TGTGCCAGCAGTTCTGTTGGAAACACCATATATTTT. The encoded protein is CASSSVGNTIYF.